This entry concerns a single TCR beta chain. The data originate from a study of control samples from healthy donors and cancer patients. This CDR3 is built from 14 residues. CDR1 is SGHNT, CDR2 YENEEA, per germline. The ends were cut back, 3 bases at V and 10 bases at J, with 16 bases in the middle. This table comes from immunoSEQ multiplex PCR, and its TCRdb copy is limited to in-frame clones, with some not included. Among approximately 150,000 clones listed, just over 95% were seen once. The rearrangement joins TRBV11-3 to TRBJ2-1; D not certain. The receptor comes from a woman in her 30s in good health. Sequencing used blood. CDR3 in amino acids: CASSLFRRSQEQFF. In DNA, the CDR3 is TGTGCCAGCAGCTTGTTTCGACGCTCTCAGGAGCAGTTCTTC. Filled out from reference TRBV11-3 and TRBJ2-1, the complete variable domain reads EAGVVQSPRYKIIEKKQPVAFWCNPISGHNTLYWYLQNLGQGPELLIRYENEEAVDDSQLPKDRFSAERLKGVDSTLKIQPAELGDSAVYLCASSLFRRSQEQFFGPGTRLTVL.